The 13 T cell receptor beta chains reported below all come from one sample, sequenced in a study of beta chain features in type 1 diabetes. Expressed TCRB transcripts got sequenced, as all isolated RNA was reverse transcribed. Sequencing used immunoSEQ multiplex PCR; TCRdb keeps in-frame clones, though not all of them. The sample consists of 500,000 to 700,000 clones, roughly 15% of them appearing once. The specimen was naive CD4+ T cells from blood. The source is a young man in good health.

The chain carries TRBV19 and TRBJ2-7; no firm D call. The germline CDR1 and CDR2 sequences are LNHDA and SQIVND (reference sequence). The V end was cut by 3 bases, the J end by 6 bases, with 6 bases between. The CDR3 runs to 11 residues. Here the CDR3 reads CASSIRSEQYF. The CDR3 nucleotides are TGTGCCAGTAGTATCCGGAGCGAGCAGTACTTC.

This clone was found a few times. This sequence joins TRBV7-2 and TRBJ2-2; 12 bases match TRBD2. This CDR3 contains 17 residues. V dropped 4 bases and J dropped 0; count of bases not matched to a gene: 3. Germline loops: CDR1 SGHTA, CDR2 FQGNSA. CDR3 in DNA: TGTGCCAGCAGCTCGACTAGCGGGAGTCCGAACACCGGGGAGCTGTTTTTT. Protein product: CASSSTSGSPNTGELFF.

This clone was found a few times. This sequence joins TRBV5-6 and TRBJ1-1; D ambiguous. The V and J ends lost 3 bases and 1 base respectively, with 10 bases between them. The CDR3 is 14 residues long. CDR1 is SGHDT and CDR2 is YYEEEE in the germline V gene. The DNA for the CDR3 is TGTGCCAGCAGCTCCGGACCGGCGAACACTGAAGCTTTCTTT. This gives the protein CASSSGPANTEAFF.

This rearrangement joins TRBV30 to TRBJ1-4; D is unclear. V gave up 2 bases and J gave up 5 bases, with 9 bases separating them. The CDR3 consists of 13 residues. Looked up from germline, CDR1 is GTSNPN and CDR2 is SVGIG (reference sequence). DNA for the CDR3: TGTGCCTGGAGTCCCAGGTCAAATGAAAAACTGTTTTTT. Encoded protein: CAWSPRSNEKLFF.

This clone was detected only a few times. The chain joins TRBV15 to TRBJ2-3, with 10 nucleotides matching TRBD1. Germline CDR1 is LNHNV and CDR2 is YYDKDF (reference sequence). V was pared by 0 bases and J by 9 bases, with 9 bases of the junction left unmatched. There are 16 residues in the CDR3. As DNA, the CDR3 is TGTGCCACCAGCAGAGAACCGGGACAGGGGACTTTGACGCAGTATTTT. Protein product: CATSREPGQGTLTQYF.

This clone turned up a few times. V usage is TRBV5-4 and J usage is TRBJ1-1; 7 nucleotides align to TRBD1. Germline loops: CDR1 SGHNT, CDR2 YYREEE (reference sequence). The CDR3 is 14 residues long. The trim removed 8 bases at V and 11 bases at J, leaving 18 bases unmatched. The CDR3 reads CARVYGTEDLGAFF. The CDR3 region has the DNA TGTGCCAGGGTCTACGGGACAGAGGACCTAGGGGCTTTCTTT.

This clone occurred once. The rearrangement links TRBV7-2 to TRBJ1-1; TRBD1 agrees at 10 bases. The J segment lost 6 bases and the V segment lost 5 bases, leaving 12 bases of the junction unmatched. The CDR3 spans 16 residues. The germline V gene encodes CDR1 SGHTA and CDR2 FQGNSA. The CDR3 region is CASSIGTGARHPEAFF. For the CDR3, the DNA is TGTGCCAGCAGCATAGGGACAGGGGCGCGTCATCCTGAAGCTTTCTTT.

The chain carries TRBV7-3 and TRBJ1-5; 7 nucleotides agree with TRBD1. J was trimmed by 0 bases and V by 3 bases; bases with no gene match: 2. Germline V gene lookup returns CDR1 SGHTA and CDR2 FQGTGA. This CDR3 region has 15 residues. This chain's CDR3 is CASSFQGGSNQPQHF. CDR3 nucleotides: TGTGCCAGCAGCTTTCAGGGGGGTAGCAATCAGCCCCAGCATTTT.

The genes are TRBV7-3 and TRBJ2-5, with a possible D match to TRBD1 (5 bases). CDR1 and CDR2 (germline): SGHTA, FQGTGA. V was trimmed by 0 bases and J by 3 bases, leaving 5 bases between them. The CDR3 runs to 13 residues. The CDR3 protein is CASSLTGEETQYF. For the CDR3, the DNA is TGTGCCAGCAGCTTAACAGGGGAAGAGACCCAGTACTTC.

The chain combines TRBV29-1 with TRBJ1-1; D is undetermined. Germline-derived CDR1 and CDR2 are SQVTM and ANQGSEA. The CDR3 contains 13 residues. Trimming took 5 bases from V and 5 from J, leaving 15 bases between them. The DNA of the CDR3 is TGCAGCGTTACTTCCAGCTTACGAACTGAAGCTTTCTTT. This sequence encodes CSVTSSLRTEAFF. Looking up the rest from reference TRBV29-1 and TRBJ1-1 gives the full variable domain: SAVISQKPSRDICQRGTSLTIQCQVDSQVTMMFWYRQQPGQSLTLIATANQGSEATYESGFVIDKFPISRPNLTFSTLTVSNMSPEDSSIYLCSVTSSLRTEAFFGQGTRLTVV.

This clone occurred a few times. This chain connects TRBV5-6 to TRBJ2-1; the D gene is possibly TRBD2 (6 bases). The CDR3 sequence is 17 residues long. Germline V lookup: CDR1 SGHDT, CDR2 YYEEEE. Trimming shortened V by 4 bases and J by 10 bases, and 27 bases separated the two germline ends. The CDR3 region has the DNA TGTGCCAGCAGCCCCTCGGGACTCCGGGGTCACCTTAACGAGCAGTTCTTC. Protein product: CASSPSGLRGHLNEQFF.

There are a few counts of this clone. This chain connects TRBV15 to TRBJ2-4; D is undetermined. Germline CDR1 and CDR2: LNHNV and YYDKDF (reference sequence). Trimming shortened V by 6 bases and J by 0 bases, and 15 bases separated the two germline ends. The CDR3 runs to 16 residues. The CDR3 DNA reads TGTGCCACCAGTCCTACCTGGGCTTTAGCCAAAAACATTCAGTACTTC. Translated, it gives CATSPTWALAKNIQYF.

This chain uses TRBV19 with TRBJ1-1; the match to TRBD1 covers 7 bases. Germline CDR1 is LNHDA and CDR2 is SQIVND (reference sequence). The CDR3 has 13 residues. V gave up 8 bases and J gave up 4 bases; unmatched junction bases: 7. The CDR3 coding sequence is TGTGCCAGTTCTCGACAGGGTAGCACTGAAGCTTTCTTT. Protein: CASSRQGSTEAFF.